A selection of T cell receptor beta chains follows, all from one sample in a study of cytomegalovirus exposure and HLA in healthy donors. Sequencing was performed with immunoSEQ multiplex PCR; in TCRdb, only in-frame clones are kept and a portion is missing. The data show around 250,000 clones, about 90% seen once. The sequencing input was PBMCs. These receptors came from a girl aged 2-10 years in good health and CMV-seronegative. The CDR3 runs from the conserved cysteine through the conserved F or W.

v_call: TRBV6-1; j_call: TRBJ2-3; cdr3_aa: CASSEYPSGSGSDTQYF
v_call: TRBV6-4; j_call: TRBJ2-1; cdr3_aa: CASSDSGGGDEQFF
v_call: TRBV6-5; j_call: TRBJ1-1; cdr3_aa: CASSRGQGTFRAFF
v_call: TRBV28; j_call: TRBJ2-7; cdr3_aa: CASTGGFNAFDEQYF
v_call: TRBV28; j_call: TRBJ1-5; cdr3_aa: CASPPSRGLGNQPQHF
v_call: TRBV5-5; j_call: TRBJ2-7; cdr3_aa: CASSSRDRAVDEQYF
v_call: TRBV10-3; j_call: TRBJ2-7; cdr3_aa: CAISEGSSYEQYF
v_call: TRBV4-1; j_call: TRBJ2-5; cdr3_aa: CASSQGRLAGETQYF
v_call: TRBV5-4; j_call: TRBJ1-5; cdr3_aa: CASSRDREDQPQHF
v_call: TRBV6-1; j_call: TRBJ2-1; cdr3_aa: CASSEVPRVAGDNEQFF
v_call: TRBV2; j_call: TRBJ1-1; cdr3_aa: CASSLGQNTEAFF
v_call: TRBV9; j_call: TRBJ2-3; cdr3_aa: CASDRTGQGPGGITDTQYF
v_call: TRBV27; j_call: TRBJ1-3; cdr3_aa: CASSSRGSGNTIYF
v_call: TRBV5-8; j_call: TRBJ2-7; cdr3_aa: CASSLGGPAYEQYF
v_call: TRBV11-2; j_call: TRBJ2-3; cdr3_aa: CASSLARGLGTDTQYF
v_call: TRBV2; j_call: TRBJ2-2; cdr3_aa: CASSGTNTGELFF
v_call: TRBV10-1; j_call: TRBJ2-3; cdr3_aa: CAASPSGTDTQYF
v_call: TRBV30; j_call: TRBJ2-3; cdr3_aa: CAWSPGTDTQYF
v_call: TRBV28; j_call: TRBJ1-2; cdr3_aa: CASSVNSGYTF
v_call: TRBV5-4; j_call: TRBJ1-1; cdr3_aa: CASSLRQNTEAFF
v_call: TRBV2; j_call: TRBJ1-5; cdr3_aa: CASQASVNQPQHF
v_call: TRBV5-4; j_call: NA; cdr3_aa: CASSLDRGQYEQYF
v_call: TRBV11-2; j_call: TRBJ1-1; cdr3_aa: CASSSLRDRGAFF
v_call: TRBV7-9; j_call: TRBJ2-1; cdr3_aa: CASSPTSGRFNEQFF
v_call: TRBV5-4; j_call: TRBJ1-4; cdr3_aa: CASSAGQVATNEKLFF
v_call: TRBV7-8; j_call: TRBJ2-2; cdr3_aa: CASSLVGGINTGELFF
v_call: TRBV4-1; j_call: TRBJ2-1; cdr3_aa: CASSLQAGGPYNEQFF
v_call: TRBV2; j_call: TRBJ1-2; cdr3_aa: CASIGGVYSYTF